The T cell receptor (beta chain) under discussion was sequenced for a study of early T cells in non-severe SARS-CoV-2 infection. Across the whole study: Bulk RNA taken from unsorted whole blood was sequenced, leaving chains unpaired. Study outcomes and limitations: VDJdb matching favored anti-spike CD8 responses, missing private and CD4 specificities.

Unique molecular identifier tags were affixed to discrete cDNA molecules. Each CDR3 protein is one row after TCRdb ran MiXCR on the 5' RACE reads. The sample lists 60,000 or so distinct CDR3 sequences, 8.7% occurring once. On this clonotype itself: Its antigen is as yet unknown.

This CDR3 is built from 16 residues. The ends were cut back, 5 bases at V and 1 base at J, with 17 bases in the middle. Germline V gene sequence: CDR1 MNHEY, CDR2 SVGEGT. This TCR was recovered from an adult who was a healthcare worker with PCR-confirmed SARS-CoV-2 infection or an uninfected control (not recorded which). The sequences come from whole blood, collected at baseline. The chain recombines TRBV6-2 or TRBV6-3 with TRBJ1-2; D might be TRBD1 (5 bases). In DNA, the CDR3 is TGTGCCAGCAGTAATCACGACAGTCCCTATAACTATGGCTACACCTTC. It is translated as CASSNHDSPYNYGYTF.